The T cell receptor beta chain described here comes from a study of blood T cell repertoires in COVID-19. Background on the study: The United States, Italy and Spain supplied acute and convalescent COVID-19 samples. In each case, the material was cDNA or gDNA derived from T cells, B-cell-depleted T cells, or PBMCs.

The V gene lost 6 bases and the J gene lost 4 bases, with 18 bases spanning the gap. CDR3 length equals 15 residues. CDR1 is MNHEY, CDR2 SVGAGI, per germline. TCRdb's table, derived via immunoSEQ multiplex PCR, lists solely in-frame clones and lacks some. The sample includes 88,000 or so clones, about 85% seen only once; the top ten take 3.5% to 4.5%. Sequenced material: peripheral blood. The V call is TRBV6-5, the J call TRBJ1-1; no clear D. The origin of this receptor is a man in his sixties with acute or convalescent COVID-19. The CDR3 sequence is CASSALSRGGTEAFF. The CDR3 DNA follows: TGTGCCAGCAGCGCTCTGTCCCGGGGAGGCACTGAAGCTTTCTTT.